This T cell receptor beta chain came from a study of T-cell memory formation after mild COVID-19. General study results and limits: Most CD4+ clones that shrank were in CM and EM, while CD8+ ones turned up in EMRA.

Amplification by 5'RACE using constant-segment primers produced TCR alpha and TCR beta cDNA libraries that carried sample barcodes and UMIs. TCRdb recomputed calls from the 5' RACE reads with MiXCR, one row per CDR3 protein. The sample has approximately 580,000 distinct CDR3 sequences, about 20% seen once. This clonotype has only a few counts. Its antigen is still unknown. This CDR3 has 17 residues. The germline gives CDR1 SGHRS, CDR2 YFSETQ. The ends lost 4 bases at V and 3 bases at J; junction bases unmatched: 12. Sequenced material: PBMCs or a T cell subset sorted from them (not recorded which). The receptor comes from an adult woman who had mild COVID-19 (a few samples of this study predate the infection). Cell type and time point are not known. The V gene is TRBV5-1, the J gene TRBJ2-3, with 9 bases fitting TRBD2. The CDR3 DNA reads TGCGCCAGCAGCCCGCACATCCTGACTAGCGGTACAGATACGCAGTATTTT. Amino acid sequence: CASSPHILTSGTDTQYF.